The table lists the clone carrying this T cell receptor (beta chain) with a few counts. The antigen is unknown. Hyperthyroidism, newly diagnosed and lasting under 2 months, affected patients aged 18 to 65. Researchers barred patients who had uncontrolled infection, other autoimmune disease, pregnancy or lactation. The germline CDR1 and CDR2 sequences are SGHRS and YFSETQ. V lost 4 bases, J lost 8 bases, and 14 bases lay in between. This CDR3 is built from 13 residues. The data derive from a study of T cells in Graves' hyperthyroidism and ophthalmopathy. Overall study: Pretreatment peripheral blood was obtained at initial diagnosis. Study-level findings and limits: Blood also contained most expanded thyroid clonotypes above 0.001.

Amplification yielded TCR beta CDR3 regions, with RNA transcripts as the source. A set of HTBI primers served as the primers for a first-round RT-PCR of the TCR CDR3. TCRdb re-analysed the multiplex PCR reads in MiXCR, keeping a single row per CDR3 protein. The table has 600,000 to 900,000 distinct CDR3 sequences, around 17% seen once. The chain recombines TRBV5-1 with TRBJ2-3; a possible D gene is TRBD2 (5 bases). This TCR was recovered from a man younger than 35 with Graves' hyperthyroidism. The sequenced sample was blood. CDR3 in amino acids: CASSTEGSGTQYF. CDR3 nucleotide sequence: TGCGCCAGCAGCACCGAGGGTTCGGGTACGCAGTATTTT.